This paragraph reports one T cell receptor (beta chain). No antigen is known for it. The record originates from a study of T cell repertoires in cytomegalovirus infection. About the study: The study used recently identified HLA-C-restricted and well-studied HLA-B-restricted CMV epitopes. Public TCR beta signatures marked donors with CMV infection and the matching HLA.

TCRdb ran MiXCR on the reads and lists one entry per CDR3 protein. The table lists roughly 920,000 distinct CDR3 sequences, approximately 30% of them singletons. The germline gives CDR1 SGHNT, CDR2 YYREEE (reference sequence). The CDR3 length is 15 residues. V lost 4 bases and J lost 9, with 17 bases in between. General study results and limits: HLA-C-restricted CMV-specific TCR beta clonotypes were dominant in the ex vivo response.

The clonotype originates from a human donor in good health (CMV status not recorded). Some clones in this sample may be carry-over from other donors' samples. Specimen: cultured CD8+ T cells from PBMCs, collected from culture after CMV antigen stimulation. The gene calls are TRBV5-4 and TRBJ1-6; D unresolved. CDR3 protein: CASSPSGTVGSPLHF. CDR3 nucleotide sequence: TGTGCCAGCAGCCCGTCGGGTACCGTGGGTTCACCCCTCCACTTT.